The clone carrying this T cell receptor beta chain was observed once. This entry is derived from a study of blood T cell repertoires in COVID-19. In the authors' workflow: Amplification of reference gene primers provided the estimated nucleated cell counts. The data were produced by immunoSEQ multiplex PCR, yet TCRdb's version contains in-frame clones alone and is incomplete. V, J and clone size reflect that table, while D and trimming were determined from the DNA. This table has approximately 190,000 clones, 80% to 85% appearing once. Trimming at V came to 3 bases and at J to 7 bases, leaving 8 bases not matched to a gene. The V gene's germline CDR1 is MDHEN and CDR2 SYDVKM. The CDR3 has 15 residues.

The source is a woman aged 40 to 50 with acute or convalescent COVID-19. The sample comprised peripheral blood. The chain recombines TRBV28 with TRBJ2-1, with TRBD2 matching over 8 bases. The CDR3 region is CASSLPGLAPNEQFF. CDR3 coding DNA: TGTGCCAGCAGTTTGCCCGGACTAGCCCCTAATGAGCAGTTCTTC.